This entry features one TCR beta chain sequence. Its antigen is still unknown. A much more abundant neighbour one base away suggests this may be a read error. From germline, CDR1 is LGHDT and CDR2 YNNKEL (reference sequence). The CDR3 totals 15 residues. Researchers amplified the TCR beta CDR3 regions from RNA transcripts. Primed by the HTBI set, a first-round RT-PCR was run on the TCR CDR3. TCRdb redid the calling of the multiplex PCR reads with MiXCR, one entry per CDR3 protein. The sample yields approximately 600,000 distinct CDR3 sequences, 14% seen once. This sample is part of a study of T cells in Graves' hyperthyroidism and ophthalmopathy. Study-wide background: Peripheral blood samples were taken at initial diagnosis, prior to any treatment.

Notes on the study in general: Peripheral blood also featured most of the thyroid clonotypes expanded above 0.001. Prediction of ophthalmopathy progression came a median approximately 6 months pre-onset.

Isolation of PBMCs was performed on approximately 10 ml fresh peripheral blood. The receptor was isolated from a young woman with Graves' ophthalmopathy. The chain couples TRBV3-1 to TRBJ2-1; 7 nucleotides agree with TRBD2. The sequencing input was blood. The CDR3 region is CASSQMSGAYNEQSF. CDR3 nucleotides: TGTGCCAGCAGCCAAATGAGCGGGGCTTACAATGAGCAGTCCTTC.